The clone carrying this TCR beta chain has only a few counts. Its specificity is unknown. This sample is drawn from a study of human T cells and chemical hapten exposure. Study-level information: DPC 0.01% went on the upper back by patch test, with reading at 6 days. General study results and limits: TCRs at high frequency, those above 1 in 1000, did not change with DPC sensitization. Positively correlated with patch test score were the counts of PT1 expanded TCRs.

Sample time point: patch test 1, 2 weeks after DPC sensitization. Treatment of the sample: therapeutic diphenylcyclopropenone sensitization with weekly scalp DPC. From the RACE reads, TCRdb called clonotypes with MiXCR, one entry per CDR3 protein. The table has about 120,000 distinct CDR3 sequences, roughly 15% seen once; the top ten hold 0.9% to 0.95%. CDR1 is DFQATT and CDR2 is SNEGSKA in the germline V gene (reference sequence). This CDR3 has 15 residues. V was pared by 0 bases and J by 4 bases, with 15 bases between. The V and J genes are TRBV20-1 and TRBJ1-2; D is possibly TRBD1 (5 bases). The sample was whole blood, taken in connection with sensitization to the hapten diphenylcyclopropenone (DPC). The sequence was collected from a man aged 18 to 30 with alopecia areata. Some clones in this sample may be carry-over from other donors' samples. The CDR3 sequence: CSARDLRGLGYGYTF. CDR3 nucleotide sequence: TGCAGTGCTAGAGATTTGAGGGGACTGGGCTATGGCTACACCTTC.